The entry below describes one TCR beta chain. The sample is drawn from a study of blood T cell repertoires in COVID-19. Study-wide context: Italy, Spain and the United States were the sources of the convalescent and acute COVID-19 samples. Sample material is recorded as cDNA or gDNA derived from T cells, B-cell-depleted T cells, or PBMCs.

Methods used by the authors: Using reference gene primer amplification, nucleated cell counts were estimated. The assay was immunoSEQ multiplex PCR, and TCRdb's table has in-frame clones only and misses some. The D gene and trimming were derived from the DNA, and the V and J assignments and clone size from that table. Of 140,000 or so clones listed, around four fifths are singletons. V lost 6 bases and J 5 bases, leaving 10 bases between the germline ends. CDR1 SNHLY and CDR2 FYNNEI come from the germline V gene. This CDR3 has 12 amino acids. This sequence joins TRBV2 and TRBJ2-5; no clear D. The sequencing input was peripheral blood. This clonotype was sampled from a human donor in a cohort sampled during active COVID-19. The DNA for the CDR3 is TGTGCCAGCAGCCCCCAGTGGGAGACCCAGTACTTC. This gives the protein CASSPQWETQYF.